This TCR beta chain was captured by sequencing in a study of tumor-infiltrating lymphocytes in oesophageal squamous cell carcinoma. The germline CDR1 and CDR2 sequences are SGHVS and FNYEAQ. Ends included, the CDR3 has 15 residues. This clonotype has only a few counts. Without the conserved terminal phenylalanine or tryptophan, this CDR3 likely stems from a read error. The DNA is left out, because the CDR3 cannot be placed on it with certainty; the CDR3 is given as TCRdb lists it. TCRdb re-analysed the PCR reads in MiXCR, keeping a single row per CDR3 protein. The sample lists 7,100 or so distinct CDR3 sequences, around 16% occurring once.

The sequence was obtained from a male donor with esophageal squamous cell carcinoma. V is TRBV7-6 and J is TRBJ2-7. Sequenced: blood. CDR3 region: CASSPDNHYGYTFGS.